This entry lists 17 T cell receptor beta chains sequenced from one sample in a study of OX40 agonist ivuxolimab in advanced cancers. Library generation was performed with the immunoSEQ multiplex PCR assay. This is the immuneACCESS table as TCRdb keeps it, with only in-frame sequences that have V and J called. A part of the clones is gone; compared with another copy, unresolved V genes explain less than half, and the rest is unexplained. The sample table records tens of thousands of clones; about nine tenths of these occur just once. The top ten constitute 0.15% to 0.2% of the sample. The sample here was CD4+ or CD8+ T cells sorted from blood, taken in a trial of the OX40 agonist ivuxolimab. All receptors derive from an adult with an advanced solid tumor such as melanoma, head and neck, liver or kidney cancer.

The chain couples TRBV5-1 to TRBJ2-1; perhaps TRBD2 as D (6 bases). From germline, CDR1 is SGHRS and CDR2 YFSETQ. The germline V and J ends were trimmed by 0 bases and 1 base, with 8 bases remaining between them. This CDR3 contains 15 residues. The CDR3 DNA reads TGCGCCAGCAGCTTGGGTGCGGGGTCCTACAATGAGCAGTTCTTC. This gives the protein CASSLGAGSYNEQFF.

V is TRBV18 and J is TRBJ1-3, with 8 bases fitting TRBD1. Trimming took 2 bases from V and 1 from J; bases not matched to a gene: 4. Germline CDR1 KGHSH, CDR2 LQKENI. The CDR3 consists of 16 residues. CDR3 sequence reads: CASSPSNRGSGNTIYF. CDR3 bases: TGTGCCAGCTCACCATCCAACAGGGGGTCTGGAAACACCATATATTTT.

In this sample, this clone turned up once. The J gene is TRBJ1-4, the V gene TRBV7-9, with unresolved D. V was trimmed by 1 base and J by 2 bases, leaving 17 bases between them. CDR3 size: 18 residues. Germline V gives CDR1 SEHNR, CDR2 FQNEAQ (reference sequence). The CDR3 spells CASSLGRQAKLTNEKLFF. CDR3 bases: TGTGCCAGCAGCTTAGGCCGCCAGGCCAAGTTGACTAATGAAAAACTGTTTTTT.

The V gene is TRBV9, the J gene TRBJ1-4, with D possibly being TRBD1 (5 bases). With 0 bases removed from V and 8 bases from J, the gap between germline ends came to 14 bases. CDR3 length equals 15 residues. Germline CDR1 is SGDLS and CDR2 is YYNGEE. The CDR3 protein is CASSVVGRTGEKLFF. The CDR3 bases are TGTGCCAGCAGCGTAGTGGGACGGACGGGGGAAAAACTGTTTTTT.

The chain carries TRBV5-4 and TRBJ2-1, with 9 positions matching TRBD2. In germline, CDR1 is SGHNT, CDR2 YYREEE (reference sequence). Losses at the gene ends were 4 bases for V and 4 bases for J; bases not matched to a gene: 6. The CDR3 totals 15 residues. The CDR3 DNA follows: TGTGCCAGCAGCACCCGGACTAGCGTATACAATGAGCAGTTCTTC. Its translation is CASSTRTSVYNEQFF.

The chain combines TRBV18 with TRBJ1-1, with D maybe TRBD1 (5 bases). Trimming took 4 bases from V and 1 from J, leaving 13 bases between them. Looked up from germline, CDR1 is KGHSH and CDR2 is LQKENI. This CDR3 spans 15 amino acids. Written as DNA, the CDR3 is TGTGCCAGCTCACGGAGTCAGGGTGGGAACACTGAAGCTTTCTTT. Amino acid sequence: CASSRSQGGNTEAFF.

The gene calls are TRBV15 and TRBJ1-1; possibly TRBD1 for D (5 bases). Trimming took 7 bases from V and 1 from J, leaving 13 bases between them. The CDR3 length is 14 residues. Germline values: CDR1 LNHNV, CDR2 YYDKDF (reference sequence). The CDR3 DNA sequence: TGTGCCACCACGAGAGGGCAGGGGAACACTGAAGCTTTCTTT. Amino acid sequence: CATTRGQGNTEAFF.

This chain links TRBV4-1 with TRBJ1-1; TRBD1 is a possible D gene (6 bases). The CDR3 has 16 residues. CDR1 and CDR2 from the germline V gene are MGHRA and YSYEKL. V lost 0 bases and J lost 1, with 12 bases in between. The CDR3, as DNA: TGCGCCAGCAGCCAAGAACCGGGACACCGGAACACTGAAGCTTTCTTT. This translates into CASSQEPGHRNTEAFF.

The genes are TRBV7-3 and TRBJ1-5, with 8 bases aligning to TRBD1. V trimming: 3 bases; J trimming: 5 bases; junction bases outside the gene matches: 0. Germline V lookup: CDR1 SGHTA, CDR2 FQGTGA. CDR3 size: 13 residues. CDR3 residues: CASSLTGDQPQHF. The CDR3 DNA reads TGTGCCAGCAGCTTGACAGGGGATCAGCCCCAGCATTTT.

This clone showed up just a few times. This chain links TRBV19 with TRBJ2-1; 7 nucleotides align to TRBD1. CDR1 and CDR2 from the germline V gene are LNHDA and SQIVND (reference sequence). V lost 4 bases to trimming and J lost 6 bases; unmatched junction nucleotides: 9. The CDR3 extends over 15 amino acids. The CDR3 loop reads CASSTGRPGGNEQFF. In nucleotides, the CDR3 is TGTGCCAGTAGTACAGGCAGGCCAGGGGGCAATGAGCAGTTCTTC. The full variable domain, completed using reference TRBV19 and TRBJ2-1, is DGGITQSPKYLFRKEGQNVTLSCEQNLNHDAMYWYRQDPGQGLRLIYYSQIVNDFQKGDIAEGYSVSREKKESFPLTVTSAQKNPTAFYLCASSTGRPGGNEQFFGPGTRLTVL.

This chain links TRBV30 with TRBJ1-2; D might be TRBD1 (6 bases). The length of the CDR3 is 13 residues. The V end lost 4 bases, the J end lost 1 base, and 10 bases lay between the germline ends. Per germline, CDR1 GTSNPN and CDR2 SVGIG (reference sequence). The CDR3 sequence: CAWNRARNYGYTF. In nucleotides, the CDR3 is TGTGCCTGGAACAGGGCCCGTAACTATGGCTACACCTTC. Full variable domain (missing parts from reference TRBV30 and TRBJ1-2): SQTIHQWPATLVQPVGSPLSLECTVEGTSNPNLYWYRQAAGRGLQLLFYSVGIGQISSEVPQNLSASRPQDRQFILSSKKLLLSDSGFYLCAWNRARNYGYTFGSGTRLTVV.

The gene calls are TRBV21-1 and TRBJ2-7. TRBV21-1 is assigned pseudogene status. The CDR3 has 15 residues. CDR3 bases: TGTGCCAGCAGCAAAGGGATAGGGGACCCCTACGAGCAGTACTTC. Encoded protein: CASSKGIGDPYEQYF.

This clone was recorded once. The chain couples TRBV10-1 to TRBJ1-5, with D hard to call. V lost 2 bases and J lost 0, with 11 bases in between. Germline lookup yields CDR1 WNHNN and CDR2 SYGVQD (reference sequence). CDR3 length: 16 residues. This CDR3 is CASSEGGLYSNQPQHF. CDR3 nucleotide sequence: TGCGCCAGCAGTGAGGGTGGGCTATATAGCAATCAGCCCCAGCATTTT.

The chain is built from TRBV7-3 and TRBJ2-2; D remains unclear. CDR3 length: 11 residues. CDR1 is SGHTA, CDR2 FQGTGA, per germline. Trimming left V 1 base short and J 8 bases short, with 2 bases between. The chain's CDR3 is CASSLNGELFF. CDR3 DNA: TGTGCCAGCAGCTTAAATGGGGAGCTGTTTTTT.

This chain links TRBV6-6 with TRBJ1-6, with 8 bases matching TRBD1. Germline V gene lookup returns CDR1 MNHNY and CDR2 SVGAGI (reference sequence). V trimming: 3 bases; J trimming: 8 bases; junction bases outside the gene matches: 9. The CDR3 runs 16 residues. The CDR3 coding sequence is TGTGCCAGCAGTTATAGGGCAGGGGGCTTTGATTCACCCCTCCACTTT. It translates to CASSYRAGGFDSPLHF.

V and J are TRBV5-4 and TRBJ2-3, with D possibly being TRBD2 (6 bases). The CDR3 totals 17 residues. CDR1 is SGHNT, CDR2 YYREEE, per germline (reference sequence). Trimming removed 0 bases at V and 2 bases at J, with 16 bases between. The CDR3 DNA is TGTGCCAGCAGCTTGGCCGGGGGAGTTTTCAACACAGATACGCAGTATTTT. This translates into CASSLAGGVFNTDTQYF.

The chain carries TRBV30 and TRBJ1-1; D may be TRBD1 (5 bases). Trimming shortened V by 3 bases and J by 3 bases, and 5 bases separated the two germline ends. Germline values: CDR1 GTSNPN, CDR2 SVGIG (reference sequence). The CDR3 totals 11 residues. This CDR3 is CAWSRDTEAFF. CDR3 coding DNA: TGTGCCTGGAGCAGGGACACTGAAGCTTTCTTT.